These 21 T cell receptor beta chains originate from one sample sequenced in a study of regulatory T cells in long-lasting Graves disease. To make TCR beta libraries, researchers used iRepertoire HTBI primers and Arm-PCR of CDR3 regions. TCRdb ran MiXCR on the multiplex PCR reads and lists one entry per CDR3 protein. The data hold some 450,000 distinct CDR3 sequences, with around 17% observed a single time. Time point denoted: newly diagnosed GD, antithyroid drugs for less than 3 months. Following extraction of RNA from PBMCs, that RNA was used to make the TCR library. This sample was also put to use in a study of T cells in Graves' hyperthyroidism and ophthalmopathy.

This material consisted of peripheral blood mononuclear cells (PBMCs), taken at new diagnosis, from a patient treated with antithyroid drugs. Receptor source: a woman under 40 with Graves disease.

This clonotype was counted ten times or more. The V call is TRBV28, the J call TRBJ2-7; 7 nucleotides align to TRBD1. This CDR3 comprises 14 residues. Germline CDR1 reads MDHEN; CDR2 reads SYDVKM. V shed 5 bases, J shed 5 bases, and the junction held 9 bases outside the gene matches. CDR3 protein: CASSPTGWSDEQYF. The CDR3 DNA sequence: TGTGCCAGCAGTCCGACAGGGTGGAGTGACGAGCAGTACTTC.

This clonotype was counted ten times or more. The chain carries TRBV28 and TRBJ1-2; D possibly corresponds to TRBD1 (6 bases). The CDR3 totals 16 residues. Per the germline V gene, CDR1 is MDHEN and CDR2 is SYDVKM. The V end lost 6 bases, the J end lost 2 bases, and 19 bases lay between the germline ends. CDR3 sequence reads: CASSILQGTRNYGYTF. DNA of the CDR3: TGTGCCAGCAGCATACTCCAGGGGACAAGAAACTATGGCTACACCTTC.

This clonotype showed up just a few times. The gene calls are TRBV5-4 and TRBJ2-1, with TRBD2 identical over 14 bases. After removal of 9 bases from V and 6 bases from J, the junction contained 8 bases not matched to a gene. Germline CDR1 reads SGHNT; CDR2 reads YYREEE (reference sequence). The CDR3 is 15 amino acids. The CDR3 region has the DNA TGTGCCATCCAACCGGGACTAGCGGGAGCCAATGAGCAGTTCTTC. Translated, it gives CAIQPGLAGANEQFF.

This clonotype appeared a few times. This chain links TRBV13 with TRBJ2-1; D might be TRBD1 (6 bases). V dropped 3 bases and J dropped 8 bases, with 23 bases sitting between them. The germline gives CDR1 PRHDT, CDR2 FYEKMQ (reference sequence). The CDR3 runs 17 residues. CDR3: CASSFLQAGVTFDEQFF. Here the CDR3 DNA reads TGTGCCAGCAGCTTCCTGCAGGCAGGGGTAACTTTCGATGAGCAGTTCTTC. Based on the CDR3 plus reference TRBV13 and TRBJ2-1, the full variable domain is AAGVIQSPRHLIKEKRETATLKCYPIPRHDTVYWYQQGPGQDPQFLISFYEKMQSDKGSIPDRFSAQQFSDYHSELNMSSLELGDSALYFCASSFLQAGVTFDEQFFGPGTRLTVL.

This clonotype was picked up many times. The chain carries TRBV7-9 and TRBJ2-7, with 11 bases lining up with TRBD2. The germline CDR1 and CDR2 sequences are SEHNR and FQNEAQ (reference sequence). The J segment lost 2 bases and the V segment lost 3 bases, leaving 6 bases of the junction unmatched. CDR3 length equals 16 residues. The CDR3 reads CASSLVLAGGPYEQYF. CDR3 nucleotides: TGTGCCAGCAGCTTGGTCCTAGCGGGAGGCCCCTACGAGCAGTACTTC. Supplemented by reference TRBV7-9 and TRBJ2-7, the full variable domain reads DTGVSQNPRHKITKRGQNVTFRCDPISEHNRLYWYRQTLGQGPEFLTYFQNEAQLEKSRLLSDRFSAERPKGSFSTLEIQRTEQGDSAMYLCASSLVLAGGPYEQYFGPGTRLTVT.

This clonotype was seen repeatedly, ten times or more. The chain links TRBV7-9 to TRBJ2-7, with 7 bases fitting TRBD1. The CDR3 has 15 residues. Looked up from germline, CDR1 is SEHNR and CDR2 is FQNEAQ (reference sequence). Losses at the gene ends were 0 bases for V and 3 bases for J; bases not matched to a gene: 5. In nucleotides, the CDR3 is TGTGCCAGCAGCTTAGCGCCGGGACAGAACTACGAGCAGTACTTC. Translation: CASSLAPGQNYEQYF.

Note on this clonotype: A much larger clone lies one base from this, so it may be a read error. The chain recombines TRBV5-6 with TRBJ1-2, with a possible D match to TRBD1 (6 bases). Between the trimmed V and J ends, which lost 0 bases and 3 bases, there was a span of 9 bases. Germline CDR1 SGHDT, CDR2 YYEEEE. The CDR3 is made up of 14 amino acids. Written as DNA, the CDR3 is TGTGCCAGCAGCTTGGAGGCAGGGGACTATGGCTACACCTTC. Amino acid sequence: CASSLEAGDYGYTF. The full variable domain, its missing parts supplied by reference TRBV5-6 and TRBJ1-2, is DAGVTQSPTHLIKTRGQQVTLRCSPKSGHDTVSWYQQALGQGPQFIFQYYEEEERQRGNFPDRFSGHQFPNYSSELNVNALLLGDSALYLCASSLEAGDYGYTFGSGTRLTVV.

This clonotype was observed many times. The V call is TRBV6-2 or TRBV6-3, the J call TRBJ1-1; D gene ambiguous. CDR3 length equals 12 residues. Trimming took 6 bases from V and 1 from J, leaving 6 bases between them. Germline loops: CDR1 MNHEY, CDR2 SVGEGT. The CDR3 DNA sequence: TGTGCCAGCAGCTACAGGAACACTGAAGCTTTCTTT. Amino acids: CASSYRNTEAFF.

The table lists this clonotype with many counts. As DNA, the CDR3 is TGTGCCAGCAGCCACATCTACAATGAGCAGTTCTTC. This gives the protein CASSHIYNEQFF. V usage is TRBV11-2 and J usage is TRBJ2-1; unclear D gene. V lost 5 bases, J lost 3 bases, and 5 bases lay in between. This CDR3 is built from 12 residues. CDR1 and CDR2 from the germline V gene are SGHAT and FQNNGV. Filled out from reference TRBV11-2 and TRBJ2-1, the complete variable domain reads EAGVAQSPRYKIIEKRQSVAFWCNPISGHATLYWYQQILGQGPKLLIQFQNNGVVDDSQLPKDRFSAERLKGVDSTLKIQPAKLEDSAVYLCASSHIYNEQFFGPGTRLTVL.

Remarks on this clonotype: Germline is not matched at one junction end, which may reflect a read error. CDR3 residues: CVSTNERGRSYNEQFF. The CDR3 region has the DNA TGTGTCAGCACCAACGAGCGCGGGAGGTCCTACAATGAGCAGTTCTTC. The J gene is TRBJ2-1, the V gene TRBV7-2, with 8 bases matching TRBD2. Germline values: CDR1 SGHTA, CDR2 FQGNSA. The CDR3 loop spans 16 amino acids.

The V gene is TRBV4-1, the J gene TRBJ1-5; TRBD1 agrees at 8 bases. The CDR3 spans 17 residues. In germline, CDR1 is MGHRA, CDR2 YSYEKL. V shed 2 bases and J 0 bases; nucleotides not matched to a gene: 6. The CDR3 nucleotides read TGCGCCAGCAGCCAACATGACAGGGGCTCTAGCAATCAGCCCCAGCATTTT. This gives the protein CASSQHDRGSSNQPQHF.

This clonotype came up many times. This chain uses TRBV18 with TRBJ2-3; no firm D call. The CDR3 extends over 13 amino acids. Germline CDR1 and CDR2: KGHSH and LQKENI. The V gene lost 4 bases and the J gene lost 6 bases, with 11 bases spanning the gap. CDR3 sequence: CASSHQPADTQYF. CDR3 DNA: TGTGCCAGCTCACACCAGCCGGCGGATACGCAGTATTTT.

The chain has TRBV12-3 or TRBV12-4 and TRBJ1-5; possible D gene TRBD1, 6 bases. The CDR3 runs 16 residues. Trimming left V 6 bases short and J 3 bases short, with 18 bases between. The CDR3 DNA follows: TGTGCCAGCAGCCTCCAAGCCGGGACACTCAATCAGCCCCAGCATTTT. Amino acid sequence: CASSLQAGTLNQPQHF.

This clonotype showed up many times. The rearrangement uses TRBV28 and TRBJ2-3; D not resolved. The CDR3 extends over 16 amino acids. Germline V gives CDR1 MDHEN, CDR2 SYDVKM. Trimming removed 5 bases at V and 0 bases at J, with 15 bases between. The CDR3 DNA is TGTGCCAGCAGTCCCACGGGCAGGTCTAGCACAGATACGCAGTATTTT. Protein sequence: CASSPTGRSSTDTQYF. Filled out from reference TRBV28 and TRBJ2-3, the complete variable domain reads DVKVTQSSRYLVKRTGEKVFLECVQDMDHENMFWYRQDPGLGLRLIYFSYDVKMKEKGDIPEGYSVSREKKERFSLILESASTNQTSMYLCASSPTGRSSTDTQYFGPGTRLTVL.

At least ten counts were recorded for this clonotype. CDR3 coding DNA: TGCGCCAGCACAAAAACGCAAAATGAGCAGTTCTTC. As protein: CASTKTQNEQFF. The genes are TRBV5-1 and TRBJ2-1; D remains ambiguous. The V end lost 6 bases, the J end lost 7 bases, and 11 bases lay between the germline ends. Per the germline V gene, CDR1 is SGHRS and CDR2 is YFSETQ. This CDR3 is 12 amino acids long.

A few counts support this clonotype. The CDR3 DNA is TGTGCCAGCAGCGTAGCCTCAAATTCACCCCTCCACTTT. Translation: CASSVASNSPLHF. The rearrangement joins TRBV9 to TRBJ1-6; D not resolved. The CDR3 runs to 13 residues. CDR1 and CDR2 from the germline V gene are SGDLS and YYNGEE. Trimming removed 0 bases at V and 7 bases at J, with 5 bases between.

The chain carries TRBV14 and TRBJ2-1; 11 nucleotides agree with TRBD2. The V and J ends lost 3 bases and 5 bases, in that order; junction bases with no gene match: 9. There are 17 residues in the CDR3. CDR1 is SGHDN and CDR2 is FVKESK in the germline V gene. The CDR3 bases are TGTGCCAGCAGCCAGGGACTAGCGGCCCCAAATAACAATGAGCAGTTCTTC. Residues: CASSQGLAAPNNNEQFF.

This clonotype showed up many times. The rearrangement links TRBV10-3 to TRBJ1-2; possibly TRBD1 for D (5 bases). The CDR3 length is 15 residues. CDR1 and CDR2 from the germline V gene are ENHRY and SYGVKD. Trimming pared 0 bases from V and 0 bases from J, leaving 8 bases between. In DNA form, the CDR3 reads TGTGCCATCAGTGAGTCGCAGGGAGCTAACTATGGCTACACCTTC. This codes for CAISESQGANYGYTF.

The chain combines TRBV6-4 with TRBJ2-3, with D hard to call. V shed 8 bases and J shed 3 bases, with 12 bases lying between them. This CDR3 has 13 amino acids. Germline V CDR1 and CDR2: MRHNA, SNTAGT. This CDR3 is CASGSVGTDTQYF. The CDR3 region has the DNA TGTGCCAGCGGCTCAGTAGGGACAGATACGCAGTATTTT.

This clonotype turned up a few times. This chain joins TRBV29-1 and TRBJ2-4; D not certain. The CDR3 has 15 residues. Germline V gene sequence: CDR1 SQVTM, CDR2 ANQGSEA. The germline V and J ends were trimmed by 1 base and 0 bases, with 10 bases remaining between them. This chain's CDR3 is CSVEGGTLAKNIQYF. The CDR3, as DNA: TGCAGCGTTGAAGGTGGTACACTAGCCAAAAACATTCAGTACTTC.

Many counts were recorded for this clonotype. V and J are TRBV28 and TRBJ2-5, with a possible D match to TRBD1 (6 bases). The V end was cut by 2 bases, the J end by 0 bases, with 13 bases between. Germline CDR1 is MDHEN and CDR2 is SYDVKM. The CDR3 extends over 16 amino acids. Here the CDR3 DNA reads TGTGCCAGCAGTTTACCAAGACAGGCCGACCAAGAGACCCAGTACTTC. This codes for CASSLPRQADQETQYF.